The clone carrying this TCR beta chain was counted a few times. Amplification yielded TCR beta CDR3 regions, with RNA transcripts as the source. TCR CDR3 underwent first-round RT-PCR with the HTBI primer set. Each CDR3 protein gets one entry after TCRdb re-called the multiplex PCR reads with MiXCR. The table lists fewer than 750,000 distinct CDR3 sequences, more than 12% of them singletons. This entry comes from a study of T cells in Graves' hyperthyroidism and ophthalmopathy. Study summary: The authors collected peripheral blood at initial diagnosis, before any treatment.

V shed 8 bases and J 3 bases; nucleotides not matched to a gene: 4. CDR1 and CDR2 (germline): MGHDK, SYGVNS. CDR3 length: 13 residues. The rearrangement joins TRBV25-1 to TRBJ2-1; 7 bases match TRBD2. The sample taken for sequencing was blood. This TCR derives from a woman in her forties or fifties with Graves' ophthalmopathy. The CDR3, as DNA: TGTGCCAGCGAAGCGGGGTACTACAATGAGCAGTTCTTC. Translation: CASEAGYYNEQFF.